The T cell receptor (beta chain) under discussion was sequenced for a study of regulatory T cells in long-lasting Graves disease. Study observations and caveats: Accuracy might have suffered from few samples. Reduced TCR diversity was observed in persistent Graves' patients versus newly diagnosed patients.

HTBI primers from iRepertoire and Arm-PCR of CDR3 regions yielded the TCR beta libraries. Authors' data handling: Identification across samples found approximately 67 TRBV and about 13 TRBJ segments. One entry per CDR3 protein results from TCRdb running MiXCR on the multiplex PCR reads. These V and J calls derive from TCRdb rather than the authors' analysis. The sample comprises 500,000 to 700,000 distinct CDR3 sequences, 25% to 35% of which are singletons, and about two fifths rests with the top ten. Time point defined: persistent/refractory GD, antithyroid drugs over 5 years with positive TRAb. Scientists built the TCR library using RNA that was extracted from PBMCs. The patients included were those that came from an endocrinology department in Xi'an, China. A word on this clonotype: What it recognizes is unknown.

The sequence came from a female donor with Graves disease. The sample here was peripheral blood mononuclear cells (PBMCs), taken when the disease was refractory, from a patient treated with antithyroid drugs.

CDR3 sequence (DNA): TGCGCCAGCAGCTGGGACAGGGAGGGATTGAACACTGAAGCTTTCTTT. The encoded protein is CASSWDREGLNTEAFF. The genes are TRBV5-1 and TRBJ1-1; 9 nucleotides line up with TRBD1. The CDR3 runs to 16 residues. Germline CDR1 is SGHRS and CDR2 is YFSETQ. V dropped 3 bases and J dropped 0; count of bases not matched to a gene: 6.